Sequencing of this T cell receptor (beta chain) was carried out in a study of regulatory T cells in long-lasting Graves disease. Researchers made TCR beta libraries by using iRepertoire HTBI primers and running Arm-PCR on CDR3 regions. TCRdb used MiXCR to reprocess the multiplex PCR reads, holding one entry per CDR3 protein. The sample comprises some 230,000 distinct CDR3 sequences, around 18% of which are singletons, and around 20% rests with the top ten. Regarding time point: newly diagnosed GD, antithyroid drugs for less than 3 months. After RNA was extracted from PBMCs, the TCR library was made from it. This CDR3 contains 14 residues. V gave up 4 bases and J gave up 2 bases; unmatched junction bases: 4. Germline V CDR1 and CDR2: MDHEN, SYDVKM. In its sample, this clonotype was seen many times.

This rearrangement joins TRBV28 to TRBJ1-2, with 7 bases matching TRBD1. The receptor's source is a female donor with Graves disease. This specimen was peripheral blood mononuclear cells (PBMCs), taken at new diagnosis, from a patient treated with antithyroid drugs. CDR3 amino acids: CASSSGGQNYGYTF. In DNA form, the CDR3 reads TGTGCCAGCAGTTCCGGGGGACAGAACTATGGCTACACCTTC.